This TCR beta chain was sequenced for a study of cytomegalovirus exposure and HLA in healthy donors. General observations from the study: The study listed roughly 160 cytomegalovirus-associated TCR beta chains. TRBV6-2, TRBV6-3 and some other V segments were excluded as indistinguishable. Per published reports, the classifier diagnosed cytomegalovirus status with high specificity and sensitivity.

The CDR3 runs to 14 residues. The junction had 6 bases not matched to a gene; V was cut back by 0 bases and J by 5 bases. Germline V gives CDR1 GTSNPN, CDR2 SVGIG (reference sequence). In regard to this clone: Its antigen remains unidentified.

The primer mix had 60 Vbeta and 13 Jbeta primers. Original methodology: A later analysis counted approximately 80 million unique TCR beta chains, some 12 million shared. Measured with immunoSEQ multiplex PCR; TCRdb has only the in-frame clones, and not every one. The DNA gave D and trimming, while V, J and clone size come from that table. The sample consists of 150,000 to 200,000 clones, approximately 84% of them appearing once. The chain is built from TRBV30 and TRBJ2-7, with 8 bases fitting TRBD1. The sequence derives from a boy aged 5-17 years in good health and CMV-seronegative. Sequencing input: PBMCs. The CDR3: CAWSVNRGFHEQYF. The CDR3 DNA reads TGTGCCTGGAGTGTAAACAGGGGGTTCCACGAGCAGTACTTC.